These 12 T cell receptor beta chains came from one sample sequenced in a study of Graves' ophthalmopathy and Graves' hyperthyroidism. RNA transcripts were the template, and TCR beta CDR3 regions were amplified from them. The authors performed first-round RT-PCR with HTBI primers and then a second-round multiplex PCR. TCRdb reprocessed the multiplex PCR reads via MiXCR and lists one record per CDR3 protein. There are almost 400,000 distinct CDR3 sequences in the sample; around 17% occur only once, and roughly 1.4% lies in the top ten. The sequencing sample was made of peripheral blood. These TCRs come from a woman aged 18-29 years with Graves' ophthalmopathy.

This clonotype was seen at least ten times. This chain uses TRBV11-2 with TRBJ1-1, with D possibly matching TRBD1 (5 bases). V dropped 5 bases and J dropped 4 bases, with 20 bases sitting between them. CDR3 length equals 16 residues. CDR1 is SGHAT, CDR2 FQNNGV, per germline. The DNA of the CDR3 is TGTGCCAGCAGCCAAACCAGGGTCGGCGCGGCCACTGAAGCTTTCTTT. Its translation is CASSQTRVGAATEAFF.

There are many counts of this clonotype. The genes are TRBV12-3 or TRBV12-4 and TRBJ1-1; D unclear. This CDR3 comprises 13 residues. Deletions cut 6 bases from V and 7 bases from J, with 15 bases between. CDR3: CASSPSGFLEAFF. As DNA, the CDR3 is TGTGCCAGCAGCCCCTCGGGTTTCCTTGAAGCTTTCTTT.

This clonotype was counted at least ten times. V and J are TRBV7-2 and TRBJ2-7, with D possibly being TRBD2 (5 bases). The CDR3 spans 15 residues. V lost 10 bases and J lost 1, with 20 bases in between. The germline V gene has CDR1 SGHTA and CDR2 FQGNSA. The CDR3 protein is CAITLRSGESYEQYF. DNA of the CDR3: TGTGCCATCACCCTACGGAGCGGTGAGTCCTACGAGCAGTACTTC.

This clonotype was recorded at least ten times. The CDR3 nucleotides read TGCGCCAGCAGCCAAGATAGGAGCGGGTTTTCAGAGCATGGCTACACCTTC. It codes for CASSQDRSGFSEHGYTF. The V call is TRBV4-3, the J call TRBJ1-2; D is uncertain. CDR3 length equals 17 residues. The germline CDR1 and CDR2 sequences are LGHNA and YSLEER. Trimming removed 0 bases from V and 6 bases from J, with 20 bases in between.

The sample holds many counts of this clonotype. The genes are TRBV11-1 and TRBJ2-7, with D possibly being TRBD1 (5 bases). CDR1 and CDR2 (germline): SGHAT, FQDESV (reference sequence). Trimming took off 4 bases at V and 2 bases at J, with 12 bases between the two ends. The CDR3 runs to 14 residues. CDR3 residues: CASSSTRVTYEQYF. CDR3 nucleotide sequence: TGTGCCAGCAGCTCCACCAGGGTTACCTACGAGCAGTACTTC.

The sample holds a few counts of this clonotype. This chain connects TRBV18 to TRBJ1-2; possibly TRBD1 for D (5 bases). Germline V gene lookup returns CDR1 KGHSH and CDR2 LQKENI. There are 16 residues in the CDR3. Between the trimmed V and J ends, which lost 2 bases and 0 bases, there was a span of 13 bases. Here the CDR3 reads CASSPKGQGANYGYTF. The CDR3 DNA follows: TGTGCCAGCTCACCAAAAGGGCAGGGAGCTAACTATGGCTACACCTTC.

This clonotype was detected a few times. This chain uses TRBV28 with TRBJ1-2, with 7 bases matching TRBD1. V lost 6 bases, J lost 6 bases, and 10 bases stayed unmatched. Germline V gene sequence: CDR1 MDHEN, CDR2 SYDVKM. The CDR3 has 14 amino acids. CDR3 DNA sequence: TGTGCCAGCAGCCCAGGGGGAATCAGCCATGGCTACACCTTC. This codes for CASSPGGISHGYTF.

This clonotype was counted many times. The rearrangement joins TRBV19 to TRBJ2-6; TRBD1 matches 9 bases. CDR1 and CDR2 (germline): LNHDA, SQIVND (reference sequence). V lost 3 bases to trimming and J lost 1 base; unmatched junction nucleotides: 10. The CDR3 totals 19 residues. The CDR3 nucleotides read TGTGCCAGTAGTATGGTGGCCGGGACAGGGCGATCTGGGGCCAACGTCCTGACTTTC. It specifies CASSMVAGTGRSGANVLTF.

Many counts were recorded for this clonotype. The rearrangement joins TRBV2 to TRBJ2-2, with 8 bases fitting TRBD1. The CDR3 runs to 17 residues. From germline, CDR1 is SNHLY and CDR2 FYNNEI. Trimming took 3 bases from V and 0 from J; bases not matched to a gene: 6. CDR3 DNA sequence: TGTGCCAGCAGTGACGGACAGGGAAGTCCGAACACCGGGGAGCTGTTTTTT. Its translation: CASSDGQGSPNTGELFF.

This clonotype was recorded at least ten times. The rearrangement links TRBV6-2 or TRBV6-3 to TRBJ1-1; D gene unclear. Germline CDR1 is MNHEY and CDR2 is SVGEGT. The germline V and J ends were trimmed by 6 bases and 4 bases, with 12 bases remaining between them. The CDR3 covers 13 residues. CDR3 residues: CASRPGPFTEAFF. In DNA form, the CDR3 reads TGTGCCAGCAGACCCGGACCCTTCACTGAAGCTTTCTTT.

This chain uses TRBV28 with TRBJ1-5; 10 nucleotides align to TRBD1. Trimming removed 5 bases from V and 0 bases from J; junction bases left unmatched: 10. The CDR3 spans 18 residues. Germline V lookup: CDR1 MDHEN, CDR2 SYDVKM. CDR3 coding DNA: TGTGCCAGCAGTCGCCCGGGACAGGGGAGAAATAGCAATCAGCCCCAGCATTTT. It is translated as CASSRPGQGRNSNQPQHF.

The CDR3 is CASSVVRNTEAFF. Here the CDR3 DNA reads TGTGCCAGCAGTGTGGTCAGGAACACTGAAGCTTTCTTT. The chain carries TRBV2 and TRBJ1-1, with D hard to call. The V gene's germline CDR1 is SNHLY and CDR2 FYNNEI. The CDR3 spans 13 residues. Trimming removed 4 bases at V and 1 base at J, with 7 bases between.